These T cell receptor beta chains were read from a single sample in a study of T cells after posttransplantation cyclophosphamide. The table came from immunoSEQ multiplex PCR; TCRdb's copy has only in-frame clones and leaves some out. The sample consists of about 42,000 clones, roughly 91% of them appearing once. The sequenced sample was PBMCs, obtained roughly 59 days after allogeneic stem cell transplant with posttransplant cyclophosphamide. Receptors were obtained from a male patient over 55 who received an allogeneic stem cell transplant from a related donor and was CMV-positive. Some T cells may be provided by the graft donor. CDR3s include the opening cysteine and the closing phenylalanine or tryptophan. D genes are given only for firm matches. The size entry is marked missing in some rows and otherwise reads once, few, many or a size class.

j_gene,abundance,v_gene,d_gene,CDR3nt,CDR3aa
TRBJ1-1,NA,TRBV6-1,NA,TGTGCCAGCAGTCGGAACACTGAAGCTTTCTTT,CASSRNTEAFF
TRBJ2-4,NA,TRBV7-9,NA,TGTGCCAGCAGCTTATGGAGCAAAAACATTCAGTACTTC,CASSLWSKNIQYF
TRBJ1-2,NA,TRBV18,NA,TGTGCCAGCTCTCCCGACAGGACCTATGGCTACACCTTC,CASSPDRTYGYTF
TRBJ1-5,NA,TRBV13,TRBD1,TGTGCCAGCAGCCGACAGGGTTTAGGCAATCAGCCCCAGCATTTT,CASSRQGLGNQPQHF
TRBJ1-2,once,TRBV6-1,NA,TGTGCCAGCAGTGAGGGGCTATCTAACTATGGCTACACCTTC,CASSEGLSNYGYTF
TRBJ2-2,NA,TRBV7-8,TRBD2,TGTGCCAGCAGCTTAGAAAGGCTAGCGGGGGGTAACACCGGGGAGCTGTTTTTT,CASSLERLAGGNTGELFF
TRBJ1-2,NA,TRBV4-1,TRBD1,TGCGCCAGCAGCCCTGTTTCAGGGACAGTTAGTGGCTACACCTTC,CASSPVSGTVSGYTF
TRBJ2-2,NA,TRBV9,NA,TGTGCCAGCAGCCCCTGGCTAGCCGGGGAGCTGTTTTTT,CASSPWLAGELFF
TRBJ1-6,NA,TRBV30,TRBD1,TGTGCCTGGAGTCCGATGTGGGGACAGGGTGATTCACCCCTCCACTTT,CAWSPMWGQGDSPLHF
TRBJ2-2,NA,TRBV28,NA,TGTGCCAGCAGTTCTCCATCCCAGGGGATAAGGGAGCTGTTTTTT,CASSSPSQGIRELFF